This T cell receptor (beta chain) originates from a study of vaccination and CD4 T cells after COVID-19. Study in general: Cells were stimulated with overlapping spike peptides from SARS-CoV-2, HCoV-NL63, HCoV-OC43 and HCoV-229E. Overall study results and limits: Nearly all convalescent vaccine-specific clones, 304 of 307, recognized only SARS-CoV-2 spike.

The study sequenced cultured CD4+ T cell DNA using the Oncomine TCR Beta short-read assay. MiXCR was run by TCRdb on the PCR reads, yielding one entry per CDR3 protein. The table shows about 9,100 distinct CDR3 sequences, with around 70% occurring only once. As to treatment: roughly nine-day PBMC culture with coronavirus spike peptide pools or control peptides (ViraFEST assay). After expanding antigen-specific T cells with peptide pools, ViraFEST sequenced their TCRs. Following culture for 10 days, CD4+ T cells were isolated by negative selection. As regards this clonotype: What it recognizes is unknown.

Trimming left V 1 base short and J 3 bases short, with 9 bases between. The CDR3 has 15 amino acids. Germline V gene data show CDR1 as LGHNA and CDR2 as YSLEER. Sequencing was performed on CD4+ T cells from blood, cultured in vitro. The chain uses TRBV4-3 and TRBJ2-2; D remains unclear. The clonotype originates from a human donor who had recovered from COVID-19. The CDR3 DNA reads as TGCGCCAGCAGCCAAGTTTTGGGCTACACCGGGGAGCTGTTTTTT. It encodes CASSQVLGYTGELFF.